One sample yielded the 13 T cell receptor beta chains listed below, sequenced in a study of technical replicates of blood from a handful of donors. This table comes from immunoSEQ multiplex PCR, and its TCRdb copy is limited to in-frame clones, with some not included. The table has approximately 87,000 clones, roughly 95% seen once. The sequencing sample was made of T cells isolated from PBMCs. The receptors were sampled from a human donor in good health.

The CDR3 is CASKQGRASTEAFF. In DNA form, the CDR3 reads TGTGCCAGCAAACAGGGAAGAGCCTCGACTGAAGCTTTCTTT. V usage is TRBV6-5 and J usage is TRBJ1-1; D might be TRBD1 (6 bases). CDR1 is MNHEY, CDR2 SVGAGI, per germline. Trimming cost V 7 bases and J 5 bases, with 17 bases left between them. The CDR3 contains 14 residues.

V gene TRBV2 combines with J gene TRBJ2-3; D is possibly TRBD2 (6 bases). The CDR3 is 15 amino acids. Germline CDR1 SNHLY, CDR2 FYNNEI. The germline V and J ends were trimmed by 9 bases and 0 bases, with 16 bases remaining between them. This CDR3 reads CASPSGLISTDTQYF. CDR3 sequence (DNA): TGTGCCAGTCCGAGCGGGCTAATTAGCACAGATACGCAGTATTTT.

The chain has TRBV27 and TRBJ2-4, with D uncertain. The germline CDR1 and CDR2 sequences are MNHEY and SMNVEV (reference sequence). The length of the CDR3 is 15 residues. V lost 2 bases to trimming and J lost 0 bases, with 8 bases between them. The CDR3, as DNA: TGTGCCAGCAGTTTAGGCAGAGGAGCCAAAAACATTCAGTACTTC. This codes for CASSLGRGAKNIQYF.

The rearrangement joins TRBV14 to TRBJ2-6, with 7 bases identical to TRBD1. The germline CDR1 and CDR2 sequences are SGHDN and FVKESK. Trimming took 2 bases from V and 2 from J; bases not matched to a gene: 15. The CDR3 length is 20 residues. The CDR3, as DNA: TGTGCCAGCAGCCAACAAATTCCGGGACAGCTATTTGCTGGGGCCAACGTCCTGACTTTC. This sequence encodes CASSQQIPGQLFAGANVLTF.

This chain joins TRBV30 and TRBJ2-2, with 9 bases matching TRBD2. The CDR3 has 15 residues. The ends lost 8 bases at V and 5 bases at J; junction bases unmatched: 12. CDR1 GTSNPN and CDR2 SVGIG come from the germline V gene (reference sequence). The chain's CDR3 is CAMSSGLARTGELFF. As DNA, the CDR3 is TGTGCCATGTCCTCAGGACTAGCGCGTACCGGGGAGCTGTTTTTT.

This chain joins TRBV5-1 and TRBJ1-2; D uncertain. The CDR3 has 14 amino acids. The germline V gene has CDR1 SGHRS and CDR2 YFSETQ. Trimming removed 6 bases at V and 5 bases at J, with 17 bases between. CDR3 sequence: CASTMSGDLYGYTF. Here the CDR3 DNA reads TGCGCCAGCACCATGAGTGGAGATTTATATGGCTACACCTTC.

The chain uses TRBV7-6 and TRBJ2-1; D remains ambiguous. The germline V and J ends were trimmed by 2 bases and 3 bases, with 8 bases remaining between them. The CDR3 spans 14 residues. Germline-derived CDR1 and CDR2 are SGHVS and FNYEAQ. The CDR3 loop reads CASSLRGGYNEQFF. The CDR3, as DNA: TGTGCCAGCAGCTTACGAGGCGGCTACAATGAGCAGTTCTTC. The full variable domain, rest sourced from reference TRBV7-6 and TRBJ2-1, is GAGVSQSPRYKVTKRGQDVALRCDPISGHVSLYWYRQALGQGPEFLTYFNYEAQQDKSGLPNDRFSAERPEGSISTLTIQRTEQRDSAMYRCASSLRGGYNEQFFGPGTRLTVL.

The chain uses TRBV5-6 and TRBJ1-5; no definite D call. Deletions cut 4 bases from V and 6 bases from J, with 14 bases between. Per the germline V gene, CDR1 is SGHDT and CDR2 is YYEEEE. CDR3 length: 14 amino acids. CDR3 loop: CASSTAGWAQPQHF. For the CDR3, the DNA is TGTGCCAGCAGCACGGCGGGATGGGCTCAGCCCCAGCATTTT.

This chain joins TRBV9 and TRBJ2-1; 11 bases align to TRBD2. Germline loops: CDR1 SGDLS, CDR2 YYNGEE. This CDR3 has 15 amino acids. The J segment lost 6 bases and the V segment lost 0 bases, leaving 2 bases of the junction unmatched. The CDR3 DNA sequence: TGTGCCAGCAGCGTAGGTAGCGGGAGGGCCAATGAGCAGTTCTTC. This codes for CASSVGSGRANEQFF.

The CDR3 reads CASSIASGRGETQYF. The CDR3 DNA sequence: TGTGCCAGTAGTATAGCTAGCGGGAGAGGGGAGACCCAGTACTTC. The chain recombines TRBV19 with TRBJ2-5; TRBD2 matches 10 bases. Losses at the gene ends were 1 base for V and 5 bases for J; bases not matched to a gene: 4. The CDR3 is made up of 15 amino acids. Germline-derived CDR1 and CDR2 are LNHDA and SQIVND (reference sequence).

The chain recombines TRBV2 with TRBJ2-3; 8 bases match TRBD2. The CDR3 spans 16 residues. CDR1 and CDR2 from the germline V gene are SNHLY and FYNNEI. Germline trimming cut 2 bases from V and 2 bases from J; bases unmatched to any gene: 6. The CDR3 sequence: CASSELVAGYTDTQYF. In DNA form, the CDR3 reads TGTGCCAGCAGTGAATTGGTAGCGGGATACACAGATACGCAGTATTTT.

The rearrangement uses TRBV28 and TRBJ2-1; 9 nucleotides match TRBD2. V lost 5 bases to trimming and J lost 2 bases; unmatched junction nucleotides: 7. Germline assignment: CDR1 MDHEN and CDR2 SYDVKM. The CDR3 totals 16 residues. The CDR3 region is CASSDPLAGAYNEQFF. The CDR3 region has the DNA TGTGCCAGCAGTGACCCCTTAGCGGGAGCCTACAATGAGCAGTTCTTC.

The CDR3 reads CASSLDLYGNQPQHF. CDR3 nucleotide sequence: TGTGCCAGCAGCTTAGATCTATATGGCAATCAGCCCCAGCATTTT. The V call is TRBV11-2, the J call TRBJ1-5; D ambiguous. V was shortened by 0 bases and J by 2 bases, with 8 bases between the two germline ends. Germline V gene sequence: CDR1 SGHAT, CDR2 FQNNGV. The CDR3 is 15 amino acids.